The 13 T cell receptor beta chains below all came from one sample that was sequenced in a study of blood T cells in healthy people across ages. Primers used in a second PCR of about 6 to 11 cycles were a sample-barcoded 5' primer and a J-beta primer mix. MiXCR, applied by TCRdb to the 5' RACE reads, yields one record per CDR3 protein. The sample lists 650,000 to 700,000 distinct CDR3 sequences; under 65% were seen once. The specimen was blood. The receptors shown here come from a woman of 80 years or more in good health.

The chain recombines TRBV3-1 with TRBJ2-4; 9 bases map to TRBD2. V dropped 4 bases and J dropped 1; count of bases not matched to a gene: 8. This CDR3 comprises 17 residues. Germline loops: CDR1 LGHDT, CDR2 YNNKEL (reference sequence). DNA of the CDR3: TGTGCCAGCAGCCTCCTCGGCGGGAGGGCGGCCAAAAACATTCAGTACTTC. As protein: CASSLLGGRAAKNIQYF. Looking up the rest from reference TRBV3-1 and TRBJ2-4 gives the full variable domain: DTAVSQTPKYLVTQMGNDKSIKCEQNLGHDTMYWYKQDSKKFLKIMFSYNNKELIINETVPNRFSPKSPDKAHLNLHINSLELGDSAVYFCASSLLGGRAAKNIQYFGAGTRLSVL.

In regard to this clonotype: A read error may be the cause here, since a much bigger clone is one base away. CDR3 sequence: CASSLPASVSTDTQYF. The CDR3 nucleotides are TGTGCCAGCAGCTTACCAGCGTCCGTCAGCACAGATACGCAGTATTTT. The rearrangement uses TRBV7-3 and TRBJ2-3; D unresolved. Germline lookup yields CDR1 SGHTA and CDR2 FQGTGA. Trimming cost V 2 bases and J 0 bases, with 12 bases left between them. The CDR3 has 16 amino acids.

The chain couples TRBV5-1 to TRBJ2-3; TRBD2 aligns across 16 bases. Looked up from germline, CDR1 is SGHRS and CDR2 is YFSETQ. The V segment lost 1 base and the J segment 1 base; nucleotides outside the gene matches: 3. The CDR3 has 18 amino acids. CDR3 nucleotides: TGCGCCAGCAGCTTGTCGGGACTAGCGGGGGGGCGCACAGATACGCAGTATTTT. Protein: CASSLSGLAGGRTDTQYF.

A remark on this clonotype: This sequence may be a read error, since a much larger clone differs from it by one base. This chain connects TRBV6-5 to TRBJ1-3; D call uncertain. This CDR3 has 13 amino acids. V lost 6 bases and J lost 4, with 10 bases in between. Germline-derived CDR1 and CDR2 are MNHEY and SVGAGI. The CDR3 DNA sequence: TGTGCCAGCAGACGAGGCGGGGGAAACACCATATATTTT. Protein product: CASRRGGGNTIYF.

The sample holds a few counts of this clonotype. A much larger clone sits a single nucleotide away, making a read error possible. The chain combines TRBV7-8 with TRBJ2-7; D gene ambiguous. This CDR3 has 15 residues. Per germline, CDR1 SGHVS and CDR2 FQNEAQ. V was clipped by 1 base and J by 7 bases, with 17 bases between them. The CDR3 region has the DNA TGTGCCAGCAGCTTAGTGGCCGCAACCTACAATGAGCAGTACTTC. Translating it yields CASSLVAATYNEQYF.

A word on this clonotype: One base away lies a much larger clone, so this may be a sequencing read error. The chain uses TRBV20-1 and TRBJ2-7; D is ambiguous. Germline V lookup: CDR1 DFQATT, CDR2 SNEGSKA (reference sequence). CDR3 size: 14 residues. Here the CDR3 reads CSASVPSKSYGQYF. The CDR3 DNA reads TGCAGTGCTAGTGTGCCAAGTAAATCCTACGGGCAGTACTTC.

A note on this clonotype: A much larger clone sits a single nucleotide away, making a read error possible. This chain connects TRBV13 to TRBJ2-7, with D perhaps assigned TRBD1 or TRBD2 (5 bases each). In germline, CDR1 is PRHDT, CDR2 FYEKMQ (reference sequence). The CDR3 has 15 amino acids. V lost 7 bases and J lost 7, with 23 bases in between. This CDR3 reads CASTIEPGRSSEQYF. The CDR3 DNA reads TGTGCCAGCACCATAGAACCGGGACGATCAAGTGAGCAGTACTTC.

A word on this clonotype: With a much larger clone just one base away, this may be a read error. This chain connects TRBV3-1 to TRBJ2-1; D possibly corresponds to TRBD1 (6 bases). This CDR3 has 15 residues. Germline assignment: CDR1 LGHDT and CDR2 YNNKEL (reference sequence). CDR3 DNA: TGTACCAGCAGCCAACCCTTGGCAGGGGTCAATGAGCAGTTCTTC. This codes for CTSSQPLAGVNEQFF.

The rearrangement uses TRBV20-1 and TRBJ1-5; TRBD1 is a possible D gene (6 bases). Trimming shortened V by 5 bases and J by 5 bases, and 13 bases separated the two germline ends. The CDR3 contains 13 residues. Germline CDR1 reads DFQATT; CDR2 reads SNEGSKA (reference sequence). CDR3 nucleotide sequence: TGCAGTGCTCCAGGACAGACCCATCAGCCCCAGCATTTT. It yields the protein CSAPGQTHQPQHF.

This clonotype has more than one count but fewer than ten. One end of the junction varies from germline; a read error may be responsible. The chain couples TRBV24-1 to TRBJ2-1, with TRBD2 matching 10 bases. Germline V lookup: CDR1 KGHDR, CDR2 SFDVKD. The CDR3 contains 15 residues. The DNA of the CDR3 is TGTGCCGCCAGTGACGCCGGGACTAGCGTTGATGAGCAGTTCTTC. This translates into CAASDAGTSVDEQFF.

Turning to this clonotype: This may stem from a read error, because a much larger clone lies one nucleotide away. V gene TRBV15 combines with J gene TRBJ1-1, with a tentative D call TRBD1 (6 bases). The CDR3 extends over 13 amino acids. Germline values: CDR1 LNHNV, CDR2 YYDKDF (reference sequence). The DNA of the CDR3 is TGTGCCACCAGCATAACGGCAGGGGCTGAGGCTTTCTTT. Amino acid sequence: CATSITAGAEAFF.

Many counts were recorded for this clonotype. This chain uses TRBV12-3 or TRBV12-4 with TRBJ2-3; tentatively, D is TRBD2 (5 bases). The CDR3 covers 14 residues. V shed 5 bases and J shed 4 bases, with 13 bases lying between them. The CDR3 reads CASSPWLAPDTQYF. The CDR3 DNA reads as TGTGCCAGCAGTCCCTGGCTAGCCCCAGATACGCAGTATTTT.

This clonotype was counted only a few times. The chain joins TRBV29-1 to TRBJ2-5; D perhaps matches TRBD2 (6 bases). Judging by the DNA end, TRBJ2-7 fits better; the J call may be wrong. Per germline, CDR1 SQVTM and CDR2 ANQGSEA. The CDR3 totals 12 residues. Here the CDR3 DNA reads TGCAGCGTTGTGGGGGGAACCTACGAGCAGTACTTC. Amino acids: CSVVGGTYEQYF.